Following are 23 T cell receptor beta chains from one sample sequenced in a study of blood T cell repertoires in COVID-19. Using immunoSEQ multiplex PCR, the repertoire was profiled, and TCRdb retains in-frame clones only, with some absent. Here the sample spans around 380,000 clones, about 80% being singletons. Material for sequencing was peripheral blood. These receptors all come from a human donor with acute or convalescent COVID-19. The donor label of this sample is uncertain.

The V call is TRBV28, the J call TRBJ2-7; the D gene is possibly TRBD2 (6 bases). The CDR3 consists of 15 residues. Trimming took off 3 bases at V and 2 bases at J, with 14 bases between the two ends. The germline gives CDR1 MDHEN, CDR2 SYDVKM. CDR3 bases: TGTGCCAGCAGTTTCGGGACTGTGGGCCCCTACGAGCAGTACTTC. It specifies CASSFGTVGPYEQYF.

The J gene is TRBJ1-2, the V gene TRBV29-1, with 11 nucleotides matching TRBD1. V lost 7 bases and J lost 7; bases outside the gene matches: 5. The germline gives CDR1 SQVTM, CDR2 ANQGSEA. The CDR3 loop spans 12 amino acids. The CDR3 region has the DNA TGCAGCGGCGGACAGGGGGCGGGTGGCTACACCTTC. This encodes CSGGQGAGGYTF.

The gene calls are TRBV10-2 and TRBJ2-5; D may be TRBD2 (5 bases). Germline V CDR1 and CDR2: WSHSY, SAAADI. V was pared by 6 bases and J by 0 bases, with 17 bases between. This CDR3 comprises 16 residues. For the CDR3, the DNA is TGCGCCAGCAGCATGTGGTCTGGGAGACACCAAGAGACCCAGTACTTC. Translation gives CASSMWSGRHQETQYF.

The chain employs TRBV5-1 and TRBJ2-5; TRBD2 aligns across 7 bases. The CDR3 is made up of 15 amino acids. Germline values: CDR1 SGHRS, CDR2 YFSETQ. The V segment lost 3 bases and the J segment 2 bases; nucleotides outside the gene matches: 7. Written as DNA, the CDR3 is TGCGCCAGCAGCTCGTTGGGGGGAGGGCAAGAGACCCAGTACTTC. It codes for CASSSLGGGQETQYF. Looking up the rest from reference TRBV5-1 and TRBJ2-5 gives the full variable domain: KAGVTQTPRYLIKTRGQQVTLSCSPISGHRSVSWYQQTPGQGLQFLFEYFSETQRNKGNFPGRFSGRQFSNSRSEMNVSTLELGDSALYLCASSSLGGGQETQYFGPGTRLLVL.

Written as DNA, the CDR3 is TGTGCCAGCTCACCAGAGACAGGGGGCGTTTACGAGCAGTACTTC. As protein: CASSPETGGVYEQYF. This chain connects TRBV18 to TRBJ2-7; 10 nucleotides align to TRBD1. J was trimmed by 4 bases and V by 2 bases; bases with no gene match: 5. Germline V gene lookup returns CDR1 KGHSH and CDR2 LQKENI. The CDR3 contains 15 residues.

The V call is TRBV3-1 (or the pseudogene TRBV3-2), the J call TRBJ2-2; the match to TRBD2 covers 7 bases. Germline V gives CDR1 LGHDT, CDR2 YNNKEL (reference sequence). The CDR3 consists of 16 residues. The V gene end was trimmed by 0 bases and the J gene end by 5 bases; junction bases not matched to a gene: 6. The CDR3 protein is CASSQEVGAGTGELFF. CDR3 in DNA: TGTGCCAGCAGCCAAGAGGTGGGAGCGGGGACCGGGGAGCTGTTTTTT.

The J gene is TRBJ1-1, the V gene TRBV6-5; D is perhaps TRBD1 (6 bases). CDR1 and CDR2 (germline): MNHEY, SVGAGI. The CDR3 length is 14 residues. V gave up 7 bases and J gave up 0 bases, with 12 bases separating them. The CDR3 coding sequence is TGTGCCAGCACCGGGGGGCAGTTGAACACTGAAGCTTTCTTT. Translating gives CASTGGQLNTEAFF.

This clone was detected a few times. V gene TRBV7-9 combines with J gene TRBJ2-3; a weak D match, TRBD2 (6 bases). Germline CDR1 is SEHNR and CDR2 is FQNEAQ (reference sequence). With 2 bases removed from V and 2 bases from J, the gap between germline ends came to 17 bases. This CDR3 region has 17 residues. The CDR3 coding sequence is TGTGCCAGCAGCTTAAGGCAGCGGGTGGGATACACAGATACGCAGTATTTT. Translating it yields CASSLRQRVGYTDTQYF.

V and J are TRBV6-5 and TRBJ1-2; unclear D gene. CDR3 length equals 13 residues. Germline CDR1 reads MNHEY; CDR2 reads SVGAGI. Trimming removed 6 bases from V and 7 bases from J, with 15 bases in between. Here the CDR3 reads CASSLSRGGGYTF. The DNA of the CDR3 is TGTGCCAGCAGCCTATCTCGGGGAGGTGGCTACACCTTC.

The chain links TRBV2 to TRBJ1-1, with TRBD1 as a possible D gene (6 bases). Germline V gives CDR1 SNHLY, CDR2 FYNNEI. The CDR3 runs to 15 residues. V was trimmed by 7 bases and J by 6 bases, leaving 21 bases between them. CDR3 region: CASTTQGLSPAEAFF. The CDR3 region has the DNA TGTGCCAGCACCACACAGGGACTAAGTCCGGCTGAAGCTTTCTTT.

This chain uses TRBV20-1 with TRBJ1-2, with D unclear. Germline V lookup: CDR1 DFQATT, CDR2 SNEGSKA (reference sequence). The CDR3 consists of 11 residues. Trimming left V 5 bases short and J 3 bases short, with 7 bases between. For the CDR3, the DNA is TGCAGTGCTCAGACTCACTATGGCTACACCTTC. As protein: CSAQTHYGYTF.

This clone was recorded a few times. The chain combines TRBV7-2 with TRBJ2-7; a possible D gene is TRBD2 (6 bases). The CDR3 has 14 amino acids. V dropped 4 bases and J dropped 2 bases, with 12 bases sitting between them. Germline CDR1 reads SGHTA; CDR2 reads FQGNSA. For the CDR3, the DNA is TGTGCCAGCAGCTCCGGGGACTTGCCCTACGAGCAGTACTTC. As protein: CASSSGDLPYEQYF.

This clone was counted between two and nine times. The chain carries TRBV7-2 and TRBJ2-7, with TRBD2 as a possible D gene (5 bases). CDR1 is SGHTA, CDR2 FQGNSA, per germline. V lost 1 base, J lost 5 bases, and 18 bases lay in between. There are 16 residues in the CDR3. CDR3 sequence (DNA): TGTGCCAGCAGCTTAGGCCCCGGGCTAGCTGGACACGAGCAGTACTTC. Translating it yields CASSLGPGLAGHEQYF.

Only a few counts were recorded for this clone. Other DNA sequences of this sample code for an identical CDR3. The chain has TRBV19 and TRBJ1-5; D call uncertain. V was cut by 2 bases and J by 0 bases, with 8 bases left in between. The CDR3 covers 15 residues. The V gene's germline CDR1 is LNHDA and CDR2 SQIVND (reference sequence). The CDR3 here is CASSIWADSNQPQHF. The DNA for the CDR3 is TGTGCCAGTAGTATATGGGCTGATAGCAATCAGCCCCAGCATTTT.

The chain recombines TRBV28 with TRBJ1-2; TRBD1 might be the D (5 bases). Germline V gene sequence: CDR1 MDHEN, CDR2 SYDVKM. The CDR3 sequence is 12 residues long. V dropped 4 bases and J dropped 3 bases, with 6 bases sitting between them. CDR3 in amino acids: CASSYRYYGYTF. The CDR3 DNA sequence: TGTGCCAGCAGTTACAGGTACTATGGCTACACCTTC.

The rearrangement links TRBV30 to TRBJ1-5, with TRBD1 matching over 12 bases. Germline CDR1 and CDR2: GTSNPN and SVGIG (reference sequence). V lost 3 bases to trimming and J lost 2 bases; unmatched junction nucleotides: 8. This CDR3 is built from 17 residues. The CDR3 nucleotides read TGTGCCTGGAGCCGGGACAGGGGGCCGTTGGGCAATCAGCCCCAGCATTTT. Translated, it gives CAWSRDRGPLGNQPQHF.

V and J are TRBV5-1 and TRBJ2-7, with D perhaps matching TRBD1 (6 bases). The V end was cut by 0 bases, the J end by 3 bases, with 10 bases between. The germline CDR1 and CDR2 sequences are SGHRS and YFSETQ. The CDR3 has 14 residues. The CDR3 is CASSLVGGNYEQYF. The DNA of the CDR3 is TGCGCCAGCAGCTTGGTAGGGGGAAACTACGAGCAGTACTTC.

This chain uses TRBV3-1 (or the pseudogene TRBV3-2) with TRBJ1-2, with D possibly matching TRBD1 (5 bases). The CDR3 length is 15 residues. Germline CDR1 is LGHDT and CDR2 is YNNKEL (reference sequence). Trimming pared 3 bases from V and 0 bases from J, leaving 11 bases between. The CDR3 loop is CASSHRQSANYGYTF. In nucleotides, the CDR3 is TGTGCCAGCAGCCACCGACAGTCAGCTAACTATGGCTACACCTTC.

In this sample, this clone turned up once. The chain employs TRBV29-1 and TRBJ1-1; weak D call: TRBD1 (6 bases). The germline V and J ends were trimmed by 7 bases and 1 base, with 13 bases remaining between them. Per the germline V gene, CDR1 is SQVTM and CDR2 is ANQGSEA. CDR3 length: 13 amino acids. The CDR3 region has the DNA TGCAGCGACGGCGAGGGACAGAACACTGAAGCTTTCTTT. Encoded protein: CSDGEGQNTEAFF.

This clone was observed once. J is TRBJ2-1 and V is TRBV7-7; 15 nucleotides agree with TRBD2. Trimming removed 1 base from V and 7 bases from J; junction bases left unmatched: 5. Looked up from germline, CDR1 is SSHAT and CDR2 is FNYEAQ (reference sequence). The CDR3 loop spans 17 amino acids. In nucleotides, the CDR3 is TGTGCCAGCAGCTTAGGACCCGGGACTAGCGGGAGGAATGAGCAGTTCTTC. Encoded protein: CASSLGPGTSGRNEQFF.

The rearrangement uses TRBV30 and TRBJ2-7; D gene unclear. Between the trimmed V and J ends, which lost 4 bases and 5 bases, there was a span of 12 bases. Germline CDR1 and CDR2: GTSNPN and SVGIG (reference sequence). The CDR3 extends over 12 amino acids. As DNA, the CDR3 is TGTGCCTGGAACGCCGGTAACCACGAGCAGTACTTC. Translated: CAWNAGNHEQYF.

J is TRBJ1-2 and V is TRBV28; D is unclear. Trimming cost V 2 bases and J 1 base, with 2 bases left between them. The CDR3 extends over 12 amino acids. Germline CDR1 reads MDHEN; CDR2 reads SYDVKM. The CDR3 DNA follows: TGTGCCAGCAGTTTACTTAACTATGGCTACACCTTC. Its protein is CASSLLNYGYTF.

The rearrangement uses TRBV2 and TRBJ2-2, with D maybe TRBD1 (6 bases). Germline CDR1 is SNHLY and CDR2 is FYNNEI. There are 14 residues in the CDR3. V shed 10 bases and J shed 3 bases, with 15 bases lying between them. CDR3 residues: CATRSGTYTGELFF. The DNA for the CDR3 is TGTGCCACCCGTTCCGGGACATACACCGGGGAGCTGTTTTTT.